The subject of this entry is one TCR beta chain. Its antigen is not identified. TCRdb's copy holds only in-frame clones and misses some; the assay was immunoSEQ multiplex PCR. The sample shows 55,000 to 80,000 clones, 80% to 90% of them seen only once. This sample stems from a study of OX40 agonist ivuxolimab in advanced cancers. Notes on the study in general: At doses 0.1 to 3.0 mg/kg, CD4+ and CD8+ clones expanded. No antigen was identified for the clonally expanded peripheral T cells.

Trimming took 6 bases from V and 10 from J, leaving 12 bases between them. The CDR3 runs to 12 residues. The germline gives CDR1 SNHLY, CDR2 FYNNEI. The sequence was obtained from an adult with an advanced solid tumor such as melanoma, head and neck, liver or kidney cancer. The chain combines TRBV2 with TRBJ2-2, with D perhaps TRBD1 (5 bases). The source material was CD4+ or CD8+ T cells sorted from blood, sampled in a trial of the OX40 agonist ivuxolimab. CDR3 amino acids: CASRLGPTELFF. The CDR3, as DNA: TGTGCCAGCAGGCTGGGGCCGACGGAGCTGTTTTTT.